These 17 T cell receptor beta chains share one sample of origin, sequenced in a study of blood T cell repertoires in COVID-19. The method was immunoSEQ multiplex PCR; TCRdb's version includes in-frame clones alone and lacks a portion of them. This sample has about 440,000 clones, with 90% found just once. Sequencing was carried out using PBMCs or T cells enriched from blood (not recorded which). The receptors come from a man aged 18 to 29 who had recovered from COVID-19.

The rearrangement uses TRBV15 and TRBJ2-3; no clear D gene. The length of the CDR3 is 13 residues. The V end lost 6 bases, the J end lost 2 bases, and 9 bases lay between the germline ends. Germline CDR1 reads LNHNV; CDR2 reads YYDKDF (reference sequence). In DNA form, the CDR3 reads TGTGCCACCAGGGTGAGAACCACAGATACGCAGTATTTT. Residues: CATRVRTTDTQYF.

The V and J genes are TRBV5-5 and TRBJ1-3; 11 positions agree with TRBD1. With 5 bases clipped from V and 1 base from J, the junction kept 14 bases outside the gene matches. Germline CDR1 SGHKS, CDR2 YYEKEE (reference sequence). The CDR3 spans 19 residues. CDR3 coding DNA: TGTGCCAGCAGTTTTACCGGCGGACAGGGGGCCAGTTCTGGAAACACCATATATTTT. Translating gives CASSFTGGQGASSGNTIYF.

This chain uses TRBV12-5 with TRBJ1-2; weak D call: TRBD1 (6 bases). Germline CDR1 and CDR2: LGHNT and FRNRAP. The CDR3 totals 13 residues. Between the trimmed V and J ends, which lost 4 bases and 2 bases, there was a span of 8 bases. CDR3 DNA: TGTGCTAGTGGTTCAACAGGGAACTATGGCTACACCTTC. Amino acid sequence: CASGSTGNYGYTF.

The rearrangement links TRBV2 to TRBJ1-2; 7 nucleotides align to TRBD1. This CDR3 has 12 residues. Trimming removed 5 bases from V and 6 bases from J; junction bases left unmatched: 3. Germline V lookup: CDR1 SNHLY, CDR2 FYNNEI. The CDR3 region is CASSLQGNGYTF. CDR3 nucleotides: TGTGCCAGCAGTTTACAGGGGAATGGCTACACCTTC.

The chain's CDR3 is CSVGQVAYMNTEAFF. The CDR3 nucleotides are TGCAGCGTTGGACAGGTTGCTTACATGAACACTGAAGCTTTCTTT. The chain links TRBV29-1 to TRBJ1-1; D perhaps matches TRBD1 (6 bases). The V end lost 4 bases, the J end lost 0 bases, and 15 bases lay between the germline ends. The CDR3 sequence is 15 residues long. Germline V gene lookup returns CDR1 SQVTM and CDR2 ANQGSEA.

The chain carries TRBV12-1 and TRBJ1-1; the table's D call of TRBD1 was not tested on the DNA. TRBV12-1 is recorded as a pseudogene. This CDR3 is 17 amino acids long. The CDR3 loop is CASSFGGRQELRTEAFF. The CDR3 DNA sequence: TGTGCCAGCAGCTTTGGGGGTCGACAGGAGTTGAGGACTGAAGCTTTCTTT.

This clone was recorded only once. This sequence joins TRBV11-2 and TRBJ2-1, with D perhaps matching TRBD2 (5 bases). The CDR3 is 15 amino acids. Germline values: CDR1 SGHAT, CDR2 FQNNGV. V was trimmed by 1 base and J by 6 bases, leaving 13 bases between them. CDR3 bases: TGTGCCAGCAGCTTAGCGGGGAAGGGATTCAATGAGCAGTTCTTC. Translation: CASSLAGKGFNEQFF. Using reference TRBV11-2 and TRBJ2-1 for the parts outside the CDR3, the full variable domain is EAGVAQSPRYKIIEKRQSVAFWCNPISGHATLYWYQQILGQGPKLLIQFQNNGVVDDSQLPKDRFSAERLKGVDSTLKIQPAKLEDSAVYLCASSLAGKGFNEQFFGPGTRLTVL.

The CDR3 is CASSQVSGTSGRDEQFF. As DNA, the CDR3 is TGTGCCAGCAGCCAAGTCTCCGGGACTAGCGGGAGGGATGAGCAGTTCTTC. J is TRBJ2-1 and V is TRBV3-1 (or the pseudogene TRBV3-2); 16 bases fit TRBD2. J gave up 8 bases and V 1 base, and 5 bases lay outside the gene matches. Germline V gene sequence: CDR1 LGHDT, CDR2 YNNKEL (reference sequence). The CDR3 covers 17 residues.

This chain connects TRBV12-3 or TRBV12-4 to TRBJ1-1; tentative D call: TRBD1 (6 bases). The V end lost 5 bases, the J end lost 10 bases, and 14 bases lay between the germline ends. CDR3 length equals 12 residues. The CDR3, as DNA: TGTGCCAGCAGTCTTAAAAGGGGGTCAGCTTTCTTT. Translated, it gives CASSLKRGSAFF.

The V and J genes are TRBV15 and TRBJ2-7; 13 bases are shared with TRBD2. The germline CDR1 and CDR2 sequences are LNHNV and YYDKDF (reference sequence). J was trimmed by 7 bases and V by 5 bases; bases with no gene match: 11. This CDR3 spans 16 amino acids. CDR3 sequence reads: CATSWNPGLAGKEQYF. The DNA for the CDR3 is TGTGCCACCAGCTGGAACCCGGGACTAGCGGGAAAAGAGCAGTACTTC.

V gene TRBV7-9 combines with J gene TRBJ1-2; D is possibly TRBD1 (6 bases). The CDR3 runs 13 residues. CDR1 is SEHNR, CDR2 FQNEAQ, per germline (reference sequence). The V end was cut by 7 bases, the J end by 4 bases, with 13 bases between. The CDR3 nucleotides are TGTGCCAGCACCAGGGGCGGGATCTATGGCTACACCTTC. Its protein is CASTRGGIYGYTF.

The chain carries TRBV27 and TRBJ1-5; 7 bases are shared with TRBD1. The germline CDR1 and CDR2 sequences are MNHEY and SMNVEV (reference sequence). The CDR3 is 14 residues long. Trimming took 2 bases from V and 4 from J; bases not matched to a gene: 2. CDR3 DNA: TGTGCCAGCAGTTTAAGGACAGGAAATCAGCCCCAGCATTTT. It codes for CASSLRTGNQPQHF.

This chain uses TRBV25-1 with TRBJ1-1; D call uncertain. The germline V gene encodes CDR1 MGHDK and CDR2 SYGVNS. Trimming removed 3 bases from V and 7 bases from J, with 6 bases in between. CDR3 size: 11 residues. Here the CDR3 reads CASSEYGEAFF. The CDR3 DNA is TGTGCCAGCAGTGAGTACGGTGAAGCTTTCTTT. Variable domain in full (rest from reference TRBV25-1 and TRBJ1-1): EADIYQTPRYLVIGTGKKITLECSQTMGHDKMYWYQQDPGMELHLIHYSYGVNSTEKGDLSSESTVSRIRTEHFPLTLESARPSHTSQYLCASSEYGEAFFGQGTRLTVV.

The chain is built from TRBV5-1 and TRBJ1-1, with TRBD1 matching 7 bases. Germline V gene lookup returns CDR1 SGHRS and CDR2 YFSETQ. V lost 4 bases to trimming and J lost 4 bases; unmatched junction nucleotides: 16. The CDR3 runs 17 residues. The CDR3 protein is CASSAGRDSKIGTEAFF. CDR3 sequence (DNA): TGCGCCAGCAGCGCGGGCCGGGACAGTAAAATCGGCACTGAAGCTTTCTTT.

This clone has just one count. This sequence joins TRBV7-9 and TRBJ1-2; maybe TRBD1 (6 bases). This CDR3 is 15 amino acids long. V dropped 7 bases and J dropped 0 bases, with 15 bases sitting between them. Germline loops: CDR1 SEHNR, CDR2 FQNEAQ (reference sequence). CDR3 DNA sequence: TGTGCCAGCACCATCCGGGACACATCTAACTATGGCTACACCTTC. Protein sequence: CASTIRDTSNYGYTF.

The chain employs TRBV9 and TRBJ2-3; unclear D gene. V was pared by 2 bases and J by 1 base, with 5 bases between. Germline V gene sequence: CDR1 SGDLS, CDR2 YYNGEE. This CDR3 comprises 13 residues. CDR3 in DNA: TGTGCCAGCAGCGTGAGCGGCACAGATACGCAGTATTTT. Protein sequence: CASSVSGTDTQYF.

The chain has TRBV19 and TRBJ1-1; maybe TRBD1 (5 bases). Germline CDR1 reads LNHDA; CDR2 reads SQIVND (reference sequence). V was shortened by 7 bases and J by 4 bases, with 16 bases between the two germline ends. The CDR3 length is 14 residues. CDR3 loop: CASTMGRGSTEAFF. The CDR3 DNA follows: TGTGCCAGTACCATGGGGCGCGGGAGCACTGAAGCTTTCTTT.